The 21 T cell receptor beta chains in this list originate from one sample, sequenced in a study of T cells in women clearing cervical HPV infection. The protocol was immunoSEQ multiplex PCR, while the TCRdb copy is restricted to in-frame clones and leaves out a portion. The sample totals fewer than 25,000 clones. The specimen was blood buffy coat. These receptors all come from a woman aged 18 to 75 with a cervical HPV16 infection that either progressed to CIN3+ or cleared (not recorded which).

The CDR3 is CASSDPTGPPYGYTF. The part of the CDR3 DNA that was read is TGCGCCAGCAGCGACCCTACAGGGCCCCCCTATGGC. The chain combines TRBV4-1 with TRBJ1-2; a weak D match, TRBD1 (6 bases). The read falls 3 residues short of the CDR3 end, and the missing part is taken from the germline J gene. The CDR3 is 15 amino acids. Germline V gives CDR1 MGHRA, CDR2 YSYEKL. V dropped 5 bases and J dropped 4 bases, with 17 bases sitting between them.

In the case of this clone: Coverage ceases 3 residues before the CDR3 finishes, and the germline J gene fills in the end. The chain recombines TRBV18 with TRBJ1-6, with TRBD1 matching over 10 bases. The CDR3 extends over 16 amino acids. The V and J ends lost 6 bases and 7 bases, in that order; junction bases with no gene match: 9. The germline V gene encodes CDR1 KGHSH and CDR2 LQKENI. CDR3: CASSQQWTGGNSPLHF. The sequenced CDR3 bases are TGTGCCAGCTCCCAACAATGGACAGGGGGGAATTCACCC.

About this clone: The CDR3 end falls 3 residues outside the read, so it is completed with the germline J gene. J is TRBJ1-6 and V is TRBV7-3; 7 bases are shared with TRBD1. From germline, CDR1 is SGHTA and CDR2 FQGTGA. The junction had 7 bases not matched to a gene; V was cut back by 2 bases and J by 9 bases. The CDR3 covers 15 residues. The CDR3: CASSLSTGTASPLHF. CDR3 bases read: TGTGCCAGCAGCTTATCGACAGGGACGGCTTCACCC.

A word on this clone: The read ends 3 residues before the CDR3 terminus; that terminus is restored from the germline J gene. The chain has TRBV28 and TRBJ2-7; 14 bases fit TRBD2. The CDR3 has 17 residues. V was clipped by 6 bases and J by 0 bases; unmatched bases: 7. The germline V gene encodes CDR1 MDHEN and CDR2 SYDVKM. The chain's CDR3 is CASRVPGLAGVSYEQYF. CDR3 DNA, as far as it was read: TGTGCCAGCAGGGTACCGGGACTAGCGGGAGTCTCCTACGAG.

Notes on this clone: The read falls 3 residues short of the CDR3 end, and the missing part is taken from the germline J gene. The chain is built from TRBV5-1 and TRBJ2-5, with 16 bases that match TRBD2. This CDR3 region has 16 residues. CDR1 is SGHRS and CDR2 is YFSETQ in the germline V gene. The J segment lost 3 bases and the V segment lost 3 bases, leaving 2 bases of the junction unmatched. CDR3 bases read: TGCGCCAGCAGCTGGGGACTAGCGGGGGGGGAAGAGACC. Its translation is CASSWGLAGGEET. The CDR3 as a whole reads CASSWGLAGGEETQYF.

Turning to this clone: The missing CDR3 end, 3 residues past where the read stops, is filled in from the germline J gene. The V and J genes are TRBV11-3 and TRBJ2-3; D perhaps matches TRBD1 (6 bases). This CDR3 is built from 15 residues. Germline-derived CDR1 and CDR2 are SGHNT and YENEEA. V dropped 5 bases and J dropped 2 bases, with 14 bases sitting between them. CDR3 sequence reads: CASSTVQGPTDTQYF. CDR3 DNA (partial): TGTGCCAGCAGCACCGTTCAGGGGCCCACAGATACG.

Comments on this clone: The read falls 3 residues short of the CDR3 end, and the missing part is taken from the germline J gene. This chain links TRBV5-6 with TRBJ2-5; 11 nucleotides agree with TRBD2. Germline lookup yields CDR1 SGHDT and CDR2 YYEEEE. Germline trimming cut 4 bases from V and 1 base from J; bases unmatched to any gene: 3. The length of the CDR3 is 15 residues. The covered CDR3 bases are TGTGCCAGCAGCCCTGGACTAGCGGGCCAAGAGACC. Protein sequence: CASSPGLAGQET. The whole CDR3 sequence reads CASSPGLAGQETQYF.

In regard to this clone: The read ends 3 residues early relative to the CDR3; the germline J gene fills the gap. The V call is TRBV2, the J call TRBJ1-2; a possible D gene is TRBD1 (5 bases). The ends were cut back, 8 bases at V and 3 bases at J, with 13 bases in the middle. Germline V gives CDR1 SNHLY, CDR2 FYNNEI. The CDR3 totals 13 residues. The part of the CDR3 DNA that was read is TGTGCCAGCTTGTTGGACACAGACTATGGC. The encoded protein is CASLLDTDYG. The entire CDR3 sequence reads CASLLDTDYGYTF.

Notes on this clone: The read finishes 3 residues shy of the CDR3 end, and the germline J gene is used to complete it. J is TRBJ2-1 and V is TRBV6-1; perhaps TRBD2 as D (6 bases). Germline loops: CDR1 MNHNS, CDR2 SASEGT. The CDR3 length is 14 residues. V was shortened by 3 bases and J by 3 bases, with 9 bases between the two germline ends. The CDR3 protein is CASSEASVYNEQFF. The CDR3 DNA, read in part, is TGTGCCAGCAGTGAGGCTAGCGTCTACAATGAG.

With respect to this clone: The read comes to an end 3 residues before the CDR3 does, leaving the germline J gene to fill in the end. J is TRBJ2-1 and V is TRBV10-3; the D is unclear. The germline V and J ends were trimmed by 6 bases and 4 bases, with 10 bases remaining between them. The CDR3 length is 13 residues. CDR1 is ENHRY, CDR2 SYGVKD, per germline. The CDR3 sequence is CAIRGIGYNEQFF. CDR3 DNA (partial): TGTGCCATCAGGGGTATAGGGTACAATGAG.

Note on this clone: The read comes to an end 3 residues before the CDR3 does, leaving the germline J gene to fill in the end. The gene calls are TRBV7-9 and TRBJ2-3; TRBD1 matches at 7 bases. The V gene's germline CDR1 is SEHNR and CDR2 FQNEAQ (reference sequence). The CDR3 extends over 14 amino acids. The CDR3 sequence: CASSTRDSNQPQYF. CDR3 bases read: TGTGCCAGCAGCACCCGGGACAGCAATCAGCCG.

Concerning this clone itself: Coverage ceases 3 residues before the CDR3 finishes, and the germline J gene fills in the end. The V call is TRBV19, the J call TRBJ1-5, with 8 bases aligning to TRBD1. This CDR3 is built from 15 residues. The V and J ends lost 7 bases and 7 bases, in that order; junction bases with no gene match: 12. Germline CDR1 and CDR2: LNHDA and SQIVND (reference sequence). The CDR3 bases that were read are TGTGCCAGTAAGAGAACAGGGGGGGGTTTACAGCCC. Its translation is CASKRTGGGLQP. The whole CDR3 reads CASKRTGGGLQPQHF.

Details on this clone: Read data end 3 residues before the CDR3 end; the end is taken from the germline J gene. J is TRBJ1-1 and V is TRBV7-9; weak D call: TRBD1 (6 bases). Germline V gives CDR1 SEHNR, CDR2 FQNEAQ (reference sequence). The CDR3 has 14 residues. CDR3 loop: CASSLARGGEEAFF. CDR3 DNA (partial): TGTGCCAGCAGCTTAGCGCGCGGGGGCGAAGAA.

As to this clone: From the germline J gene comes the end of the CDR3, since the read stops 3 residues before it. The chain uses TRBV11-2 and TRBJ1-1; possibly TRBD1 for D (5 bases). Germline V gene data show CDR1 as SGHAT and CDR2 as FQNNGV. The V end was cut by 5 bases, the J end by 1 base, with 11 bases between. This CDR3 is 14 amino acids long. CDR3 DNA (partial): TGTGCCAGCAGCGACCTTAGGGGGAACACTGAA. Translating it yields CASSDLRGNTE. The full CDR3 is CASSDLRGNTEAFF.

This clone is classed as medium-sized by frequency. The sequence runs out 3 residues before the end of the CDR3; the remainder is reconstructed from the germline J gene. The V call is TRBV19, the J call TRBJ2-4; 8 nucleotides match TRBD1. V was pared by 6 bases and J by 0 bases, with 1 base of the junction left unmatched. Germline V gives CDR1 LNHDA, CDR2 SQIVND (reference sequence). The CDR3 totals 14 residues. The CDR3 bases that were read are TGTGCCAGTAGGGGACAGGTAGCCAAAAACATT. This gives the protein CASRGQVAKNI. The CDR3 reads in full as CASRGQVAKNIQYF.

As concerns this clone: The read terminates 3 residues before the CDR3 end, so the remaining end is supplied by the germline J gene. This chain uses TRBV5-6 with TRBJ1-2; 10 bases are shared with TRBD1. V gave up 3 bases and J gave up 4 bases; unmatched junction bases: 6. Germline CDR1 SGHDT, CDR2 YYEEEE. The CDR3 is made up of 15 amino acids. The CDR3 region is CASSSRTGGGYGYTF. The CDR3 DNA, read in part, is TGTGCCAGCAGCTCACGGACAGGGGGAGGCTATGGC.

Comment on this clone: The read ends 3 residues before the CDR3 terminus; that terminus is restored from the germline J gene. V and J are TRBV10-3 and TRBJ2-3; the D is unclear. The CDR3 extends over 13 amino acids. Trimming pared 2 bases from V and 4 bases from J, leaving 7 bases between. Germline-derived CDR1 and CDR2 are ENHRY and SYGVKD. The CDR3 reads CAISEKRADTQYF. The covered CDR3 bases are TGTGCCATCAGTGAGAAACGGGCAGATACG.

A note on this clone: Read sequence stops 3 residues before the CDR3 end, and the germline J gene provides the missing end. The V call is TRBV6-4, the J call TRBJ1-6; D is perhaps TRBD1 (5 bases). The ends were cut back, 5 bases at V and 7 bases at J, with 9 bases in the middle. The CDR3 is made up of 13 amino acids. The germline V gene has CDR1 MRHNA and CDR2 SNTAGT. CDR3 sequence reads: CASSQGVNSPLHF. The CDR3 bases that were read are TGTGCCAGCAGTCAGGGAGTAAATTCACCC.

About this clone itself: From the germline J gene comes the end of the CDR3, since the read stops 3 residues before it. The chain links TRBV10-2 to TRBJ2-3, with TRBD1 identical over 7 bases. Germline V gene sequence: CDR1 WSHSY, CDR2 SAAADI. The CDR3 sequence is 15 residues long. The J segment lost 1 base and the V segment lost 4 bases, leaving 5 bases of the junction unmatched. CDR3: CASSASGTGTDTQYF. The CDR3 DNA, read in part, is TGCGCCAGCAGTGCCTCCGGGACAGGCACAGATACG.

A note on this clone: The junction departs from germline at one end; a sequencing error may be responsible. From the germline J gene comes the end of the CDR3, since the read stops 3 residues before it. V usage is TRBV5-6 and J usage is TRBJ2-1; 8 bases align to TRBD2. The CDR3 loop spans 14 amino acids. Germline V gene data show CDR1 as SGHDT and CDR2 as YYEEEE. The CDR3 loop reads CASVPGLDYSEQFF. The DNA read from the CDR3 is TGTGCCAGCGTCCCGGGACTAGACTACAGTGAG. Variable domain in full (rest from reference TRBV5-6 and TRBJ2-1): DAGVTQSPTHLIKTRGQQVTLRCSPKSGHDTVSWYQQALGQGPQFIFQYYEEEERQRGNFPDRFSGHQFPNYSSELNVNALLLGDSALYLCASVPGLDYSEQFFGPGTRLTVL.

In regard to this clone: The sequenced fragment ends 3 residues before the CDR3 boundary, so the rest is inferred from the germline J gene. The chain carries TRBV2 and TRBJ2-3; TRBD2 agrees at 16 bases. The CDR3 length is 16 residues. Germline V gene data show CDR1 as SNHLY and CDR2 as FYNNEI. Incomplete CDR3 DNA: TGTGCCAGCAGCAAGGGACTAGCGGGGGGGGAAGAGACG. This gives the protein CASSKGLAGGEET. The whole CDR3 reads CASSKGLAGGEETQYF.